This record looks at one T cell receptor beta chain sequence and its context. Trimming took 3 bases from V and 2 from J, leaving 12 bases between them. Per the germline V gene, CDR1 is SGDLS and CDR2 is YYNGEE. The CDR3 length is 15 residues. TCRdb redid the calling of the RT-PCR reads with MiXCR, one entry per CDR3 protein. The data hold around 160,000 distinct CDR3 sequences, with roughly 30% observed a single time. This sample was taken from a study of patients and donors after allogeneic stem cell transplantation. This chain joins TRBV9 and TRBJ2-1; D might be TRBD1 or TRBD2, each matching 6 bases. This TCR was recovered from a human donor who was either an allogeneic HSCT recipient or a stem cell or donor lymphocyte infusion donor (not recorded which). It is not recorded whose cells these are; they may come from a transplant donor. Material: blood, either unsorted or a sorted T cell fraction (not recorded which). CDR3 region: CASSGGAGAYNEQFF. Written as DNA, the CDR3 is TGTGCCAGCAGCGGGGGGGCCGGAGCCTACAATGAGCAGTTCTTC.